These 31 T cell receptor beta chains share one sample of origin, sequenced in a study of naive CD8 T cells in extremely preterm neonates. TCRdb's copy holds only in-frame clones and misses some; the assay was immunoSEQ multiplex PCR. The table has about 5,900 clones, almost 98% seen once. The sample was naive CD8+ T cells from blood. All receptors derive from a human donor in good health.

The CDR3 loop reads CSVRTANYNEQFF. Here the CDR3 DNA reads TGCAGCGTTCGGACTGCCAACTACAATGAGCAGTTCTTC. The V and J genes are TRBV29-1 and TRBJ2-1; tentative D call: TRBD2 (5 bases). Per the germline V gene, CDR1 is SQVTM and CDR2 is ANQGSEA. The germline V and J ends were trimmed by 5 bases and 3 bases, with 11 bases remaining between them. The CDR3 totals 13 residues.

This chain uses TRBV27 with TRBJ2-7; possible D gene TRBD1, 6 bases. The CDR3 runs to 15 residues. The germline CDR1 and CDR2 sequences are MNHEY and SMNVEV (reference sequence). The V gene lost 4 bases and the J gene lost 3 bases, with 16 bases spanning the gap. CDR3 amino acids: CASSSGLGANYEQYF. As DNA, the CDR3 is TGTGCCAGCAGTTCGGGCCTGGGGGCCAACTACGAGCAGTACTTC.

The chain has TRBV19 and TRBJ1-1; D possibly corresponds to TRBD1 (5 bases). Trimming removed 3 bases from V and 7 bases from J, with 18 bases in between. The germline gives CDR1 LNHDA, CDR2 SQIVND (reference sequence). The CDR3 totals 15 residues. The CDR3 bases are TGTGCCAGTAGTATTTACTTCAGGGCCGGAGATGAAGCTTTCTTT. Protein product: CASSIYFRAGDEAFF.

The chain links TRBV7-8 to TRBJ2-3; D is unclear. This CDR3 spans 15 amino acids. The germline V gene has CDR1 SGHVS and CDR2 FQNEAQ. Trimming took off 5 bases at V and 4 bases at J, with 16 bases between the two ends. CDR3 DNA sequence: TGTGCCAGCAGCGGTCTCGGGTCCCTGGCAGATACGCAGTATTTT. It encodes CASSGLGSLADTQYF.

This clone was observed a single time. This chain connects TRBV21-1 to TRBJ1-5; the table's D call of TRBD1 was not tested on the DNA. TRBV21-1 is a documented pseudogene. The CDR3 is 17 amino acids. Written as DNA, the CDR3 is TGTGCCAGCAACAGCAAAAAAAGGGGTCACTTCAATCAGCCCCAGCATTTT. Protein product: CASNSKKRGHFNQPQHF.

The chain couples TRBV4-1 to TRBJ2-2; 8 bases fit TRBD1. The germline V gene has CDR1 MGHRA and CDR2 YSYEKL. V lost 3 bases and J lost 6; bases outside the gene matches: 9. This CDR3 comprises 16 residues. The CDR3 here is CASSHDRGAGPGELFF. CDR3 sequence (DNA): TGCGCCAGCAGCCATGACAGGGGCGCGGGTCCCGGGGAGCTGTTTTTT.

The J gene is TRBJ2-1, the V gene TRBV4-1; 8 bases are shared with TRBD2. The CDR3 is made up of 15 amino acids. The V segment lost 4 bases and the J segment 0 bases; nucleotides outside the gene matches: 2. Germline CDR1 is MGHRA and CDR2 is YSYEKL. CDR3 loop: CASSLAGSSYNEQFF. The CDR3 region has the DNA TGCGCCAGCAGCCTAGCGGGGAGCTCCTACAATGAGCAGTTCTTC.

V gene TRBV5-5 combines with J gene TRBJ1-4; D is ambiguous. V was shortened by 7 bases and J by 5 bases, with 6 bases between the two germline ends. The CDR3 has 11 amino acids. Germline CDR1 and CDR2: SGHKS and YYEKEE (reference sequence). The CDR3 sequence is CASGSNEKLFF. Here the CDR3 DNA reads TGTGCCAGCGGGAGCAATGAAAAACTGTTTTTT.

This sequence joins TRBV9 and TRBJ2-7; TRBD2 matches at 13 bases. V gave up 3 bases and J gave up 4 bases; unmatched junction bases: 10. The CDR3 sequence is 17 residues long. Germline V gene data show CDR1 as SGDLS and CDR2 as YYNGEE. CDR3 sequence (DNA): TGTGCCAGCAGCGCAGCTGGGACTAGCGGGAATAAGTACGAGCAGTACTTC. Protein sequence: CASSAAGTSGNKYEQYF.

This sequence joins TRBV19 and TRBJ1-5; the D is unclear. Germline CDR1 LNHDA, CDR2 SQIVND (reference sequence). The V end lost 6 bases, the J end lost 7 bases, and 10 bases lay between the germline ends. The CDR3 length is 12 residues. The CDR3 protein is CASRVLGQPQHF. In DNA form, the CDR3 reads TGTGCCAGTAGGGTGCTAGGACAGCCCCAGCATTTT.

The chain links TRBV28 to TRBJ2-1; 15 bases map to TRBD2. This CDR3 has 16 residues. Germline CDR1 is MDHEN and CDR2 is SYDVKM. V trimming: 5 bases; J trimming: 7 bases; junction bases outside the gene matches: 6. CDR3 nucleotides: TGTGCCAGCAGTCCATGGACTAGCGGGAGGGGGAATGAGCAGTTCTTC. Translation gives CASSPWTSGRGNEQFF.

The chain couples TRBV27 to TRBJ1-1; D gene uncertain. V dropped 2 bases and J dropped 1 base, with 5 bases sitting between them. This CDR3 comprises 13 residues. Germline V gene lookup returns CDR1 MNHEY and CDR2 SMNVEV (reference sequence). This CDR3 is CASSLGENTEAFF. CDR3 DNA: TGTGCCAGCAGTTTAGGAGAGAACACTGAAGCTTTCTTT.

J is TRBJ1-5 and V is TRBV4-2, with TRBD1 matching over 7 bases. Trimming cost V 4 bases and J 4 bases; bases outside gene matches: 4. The germline V gene encodes CDR1 LGHNA and CDR2 YNFKEQ. The CDR3 runs to 14 residues. The CDR3 sequence is CASSRGTENQPQHF. DNA of the CDR3: TGTGCCAGCAGCCGCGGGACAGAAAATCAGCCCCAGCATTTT.

This clone was observed once. The chain combines TRBV9 with TRBJ1-4; no definite D call. CDR1 and CDR2 (germline): SGDLS, YYNGEE. V lost 0 bases and J 3 bases, leaving 9 bases between the germline ends. CDR3 size: 15 residues. In DNA, the CDR3 is TGTGCCAGCAGCGTAGGAGCGGAATCTAATGAAAAACTGTTTTTT. Encoded protein: CASSVGAESNEKLFF. The full variable domain, rest sourced from reference TRBV9 and TRBJ1-4, is DSGVTQTPKHLITATGQRVTLRCSPRSGDLSVYWYQQSLDQGLQFLIQYYNGEERAKGNILERFSAQQFPDLHSELNLSSLELGDSALYFCASSVGAESNEKLFFGSGTQLSVL.

The J gene is TRBJ2-7, the V gene TRBV19; 8 positions agree with TRBD1. The CDR3 totals 14 residues. Germline-derived CDR1 and CDR2 are LNHDA and SQIVND (reference sequence). Unmatched junction bases numbered 4, after V lost 4 bases and J lost 2 bases. The DNA of the CDR3 is TGTGCCAGTAGTAACGGACAGGGCCCCTACGAGCAGTACTTC. It encodes CASSNGQGPYEQYF.

The CDR3 loop is CATRGAGDNEQFF. The CDR3 DNA is TGCGCCACCCGCGGCGCGGGGGACAATGAGCAGTTCTTC. This chain joins TRBV10-2 and TRBJ2-1; TRBD2 matches at 7 bases. V shed 10 bases and J 5 bases; nucleotides not matched to a gene: 8. Germline-derived CDR1 and CDR2 are WSHSY and SAAADI. CDR3 length: 13 residues.

The V gene is TRBV6-5, the J gene TRBJ2-7; the D is unclear. V was pared by 2 bases and J by 3 bases, with 8 bases between. The CDR3 consists of 13 residues. Germline loops: CDR1 MNHEY, CDR2 SVGAGI. CDR3 amino acids: CASSYGSYYEQYF. The DNA of the CDR3 is TGTGCCAGCAGTTACGGCTCTTACTACGAGCAGTACTTC.

This clone was seen once. The rearrangement uses TRBV19 and TRBJ2-7; 9 bases map to TRBD1. CDR1 LNHDA and CDR2 SQIVND come from the germline V gene (reference sequence). Trimming at V came to 4 bases and at J to 0 bases, leaving 13 bases not matched to a gene. This CDR3 contains 18 residues. CDR3 coding DNA: TGTGCCAGTAGTAACAGGGGGCGAACCGCCGACAGCTCCTACGAGCAGTACTTC. This encodes CASSNRGRTADSSYEQYF.

This chain joins TRBV19 and TRBJ2-1; TRBD2 might be the D (6 bases). V was trimmed by 2 bases and J by 5 bases, leaving 16 bases between them. CDR1 LNHDA and CDR2 SQIVND come from the germline V gene (reference sequence). The CDR3 consists of 16 residues. The CDR3 protein is CASSIPLAQKNNEQFF. The CDR3 DNA follows: TGTGCCAGTAGTATACCACTAGCCCAAAAGAACAATGAGCAGTTCTTC. Looking up the rest from reference TRBV19 and TRBJ2-1 gives the full variable domain: DGGITQSPKYLFRKEGQNVTLSCEQNLNHDAMYWYRQDPGQGLRLIYYSQIVNDFQKGDIAEGYSVSREKKESFPLTVTSAQKNPTAFYLCASSIPLAQKNNEQFFGPGTRLTVL.

This clone was found once. At one end the junction does not follow the germline gene, possibly because of a read error. The J gene is TRBJ1-2, the V gene TRBV7-9; D unclear. The CDR3 covers 13 residues. Germline V CDR1 and CDR2: SEHNR, FQNEAQ (reference sequence). The CDR3 nucleotides are TGTGCCAGCAGCTTAGCCTATTCCTATGACTACACCTTC. Translating it yields CASSLAYSYDYTF.

The gene calls are TRBV6-1 and TRBJ2-3; TRBD1 might be the D (5 bases). With 1 base removed from V and 3 bases from J, the gap between germline ends came to 14 bases. Germline CDR1 reads MNHNS; CDR2 reads SASEGT. The CDR3 loop spans 16 amino acids. The CDR3 spells CASSEGWAGLTDTQYF. CDR3 DNA: TGTGCCAGCAGTGAAGGCTGGGCAGGGTTAACAGATACGCAGTATTTT.

The chain combines TRBV7-9 with TRBJ2-5; TRBD2 is a possible D gene (5 bases). The V and J ends lost 5 bases and 1 base respectively, with 11 bases between them. There are 14 residues in the CDR3. Germline-derived CDR1 and CDR2 are SEHNR and FQNEAQ (reference sequence). DNA for the CDR3: TGTGCCAGCAGCCCCTCGGGGTTCCAAGAGACCCAGTACTTC. It codes for CASSPSGFQETQYF.

The chain recombines TRBV28 with TRBJ2-2, with 8 positions matching TRBD2. J was trimmed by 3 bases and V by 2 bases; bases with no gene match: 5. Germline V gene data show CDR1 as MDHEN and CDR2 as SYDVKM. CDR3 length: 16 residues. The CDR3 nucleotides are TGTGCCAGCAGTTTAGGAACTAGCGGCGACACCGGGGAGCTGTTTTTT. It yields the protein CASSLGTSGDTGELFF.

V and J are TRBV7-9 and TRBJ1-1; D perhaps matches TRBD1 (6 bases). The V end was cut by 4 bases, the J end by 6 bases, with 12 bases between. CDR3 length equals 13 residues. Per germline, CDR1 SEHNR and CDR2 FQNEAQ (reference sequence). In DNA, the CDR3 is TGTGCCAGCAGCTCCCCAAGGACAGCTGAAGCTTTCTTT. Translation gives CASSSPRTAEAFF. Full variable domain (missing parts from reference TRBV7-9 and TRBJ1-1): DTGVSQNPRHKITKRGQNVTFRCDPISEHNRLYWYRQTLGQGPEFLTYFQNEAQLEKSRLLSDRFSAERPKGSFSTLEIQRTEQGDSAMYLCASSSPRTAEAFFGQGTRLTVV.

The chain joins TRBV5-4 to TRBJ2-5; 7 bases align to TRBD2. The end of the DNA aligns better with TRBJ2-7, so the J call may be wrong. The CDR3 is made up of 15 amino acids. Germline V gives CDR1 SGHNT, CDR2 YYREEE (reference sequence). CDR3 in DNA: TGTGCCAGCAGGGGGAGCGGGACCTCCTCCTACGAGCAGTACTTC. Encoded protein: CASRGSGTSSYEQYF.

The genes are TRBV4-1 and TRBJ2-7; D is possibly TRBD1 (6 bases). V was cut by 4 bases and J by 6 bases, with 13 bases left in between. CDR3 length: 13 amino acids. CDR1 and CDR2 from the germline V gene are MGHRA and YSYEKL. CDR3 in DNA: TGCGCCAGCAGCCCCGGACGAGGGGGCGAGCAGTACTTC. Protein: CASSPGRGGEQYF.

The CDR3 bases are TGTGCCAGCAACTCCGGGGGCACAGATACGCAGTATTTT. This translates into CASNSGGTDTQYF. The gene calls are TRBV2 and TRBJ2-3; D possibly corresponds to TRBD2 (5 bases). The V end was cut by 7 bases, the J end by 1 base, with 9 bases between. The CDR3 is made up of 13 amino acids. Per germline, CDR1 SNHLY and CDR2 FYNNEI.

With respect to this clone: Mismatch with germline at one junction end may stem from a read error. The chain combines TRBV10-3 with TRBJ1-1; 8 bases align to TRBD1. This CDR3 comprises 15 residues. The germline V gene encodes CDR1 ENHRY and CDR2 SYGVKD. CDR3 in DNA: TGTACCATCAGTGAGCTGGACAGGGCTAACACTGAAGCTTTCTTT. It specifies CTISELDRANTEAFF.

The chain employs TRBV7-8 and TRBJ2-5; TRBD2 matches at 12 bases. The junction had 6 bases not matched to a gene; V was cut back by 1 base and J by 6 bases. The CDR3 is 16 residues long. CDR1 SGHVS and CDR2 FQNEAQ come from the germline V gene. For the CDR3, the DNA is TGTGCCAGCAGCTTAGAAGGACTAGCGGGATTAAAGACCCAGTACTTC. Translating it yields CASSLEGLAGLKTQYF.

CDR3 bases: TGTGCCAGCAGTAAACTTTCTAGCGGGAGGGATGAGCAGTTCTTC. Residues: CASSKLSSGRDEQFF. The J gene is TRBJ2-1, the V gene TRBV6-5, with 12 bases that match TRBD2. From germline, CDR1 is MNHEY and CDR2 SVGAGI. The length of the CDR3 is 15 residues. J lost 8 bases, V lost 5 bases, and 7 bases had no gene match.

The rearrangement uses TRBV10-3 and TRBJ1-1; TRBD1 agrees at 9 bases. Trimming cost V 3 bases and J 9 bases; bases outside gene matches: 2. The germline CDR1 and CDR2 sequences are ENHRY and SYGVKD. The CDR3 contains 12 residues. The CDR3 reads CAISEDRGKAFF. DNA for the CDR3: TGTGCCATCAGTGAAGACAGGGGGAAAGCTTTCTTT.